Here is one T cell receptor (beta chain) with its context. Its antigen remains unidentified. The data are from a study of OX40 agonist ivuxolimab in advanced cancers. General study findings and limits: At 0.1-3.0 mg/kg, partial responders had clonal expansion among the lowest observed.

The data were produced by immunoSEQ multiplex PCR, yet TCRdb's version contains in-frame clones alone and is incomplete. The sample has 20,000 to 25,000 clones, around 80% seen once. The CDR3 is 19 residues long. The sequence came from an adult with an advanced solid tumor such as melanoma, head and neck, liver or kidney cancer. Source: CD4+ or CD8+ T cells sorted from blood, taken in a trial of the OX40 agonist ivuxolimab. This chain connects TRBV21-1 to TRBJ2-7; the table's TRBD2 call for D was not verified on the DNA. TRBV21-1 is labeled a pseudogene. CDR3: CASLQTQGLADPITKEQYF. The CDR3 nucleotides read TGTGCCAGCCTCCAAACCCAGGGGCTAGCGGATCCAATTACGAAGGAGCAGTACTTC.